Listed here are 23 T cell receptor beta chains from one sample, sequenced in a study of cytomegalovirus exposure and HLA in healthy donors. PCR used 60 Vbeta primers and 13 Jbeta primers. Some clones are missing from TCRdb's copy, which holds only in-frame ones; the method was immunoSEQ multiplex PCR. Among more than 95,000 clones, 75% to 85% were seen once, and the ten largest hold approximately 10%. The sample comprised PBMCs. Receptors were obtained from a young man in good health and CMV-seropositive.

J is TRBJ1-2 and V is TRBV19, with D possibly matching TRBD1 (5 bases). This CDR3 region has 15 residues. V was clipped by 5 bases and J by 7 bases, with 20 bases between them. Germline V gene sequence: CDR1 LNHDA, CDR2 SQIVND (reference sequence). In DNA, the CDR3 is TGTGCCAGTAGTCTGACAGATATGACGAGTGGTGGCTACACCTTC. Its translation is CASSLTDMTSGGYTF.

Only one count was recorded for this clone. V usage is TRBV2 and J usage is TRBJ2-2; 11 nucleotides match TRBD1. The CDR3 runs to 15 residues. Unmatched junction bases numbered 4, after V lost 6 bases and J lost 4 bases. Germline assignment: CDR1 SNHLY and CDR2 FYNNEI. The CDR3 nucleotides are TGTGCCAGCAGGGAGGACAGGGGGCGCACCGGGGAGCTGTTTTTT. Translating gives CASREDRGRTGELFF.

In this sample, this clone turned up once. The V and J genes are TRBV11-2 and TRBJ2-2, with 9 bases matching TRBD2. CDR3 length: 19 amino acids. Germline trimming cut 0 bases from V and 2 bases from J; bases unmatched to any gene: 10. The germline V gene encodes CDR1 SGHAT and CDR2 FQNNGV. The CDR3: CASSLDLLAGVLNTGELFF. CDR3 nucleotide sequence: TGTGCCAGCAGCTTAGATCTTTTAGCGGGGGTCCTAAACACCGGGGAGCTGTTTTTT.

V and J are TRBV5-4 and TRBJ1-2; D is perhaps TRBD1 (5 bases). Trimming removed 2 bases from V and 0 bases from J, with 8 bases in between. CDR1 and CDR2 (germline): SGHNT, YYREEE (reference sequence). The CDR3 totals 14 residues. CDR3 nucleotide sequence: TGTGCCAGCAGCTTCACAGGCGCTAACTATGGCTACACCTTC. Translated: CASSFTGANYGYTF. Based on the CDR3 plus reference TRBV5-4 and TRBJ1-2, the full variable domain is ETGVTQSPTHLIKTRGQQVTLRCSSQSGHNTVSWYQQALGQGPQFIFQYYREEENGRGNFPPRFSGLQFPNYSSELNVNALELDDSALYLCASSFTGANYGYTFGSGTRLTVV.

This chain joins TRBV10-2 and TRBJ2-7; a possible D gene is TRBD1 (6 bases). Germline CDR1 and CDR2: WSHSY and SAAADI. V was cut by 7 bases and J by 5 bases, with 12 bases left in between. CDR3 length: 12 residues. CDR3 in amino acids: CASTPEGDEQYF. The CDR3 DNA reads TGCGCCAGCACGCCCGAGGGGGACGAGCAGTACTTC.

DNA of the CDR3: TGTGCCAGCAGCGCCGGACTTACCCTCCACTTT. Its translation is CASSAGLTLHF. The chain recombines TRBV6-1 with TRBJ1-6; the D is unclear. V was cut by 6 bases and J by 14 bases, with 11 bases left in between. Germline assignment: CDR1 MNHNS and CDR2 SASEGT. The CDR3 totals 11 residues.

The CDR3 DNA is TGTGCCAGCAGTGGGCAGATCAATCAGCCCCAGCATTTT. It codes for CASSGQINQPQHF. The rearrangement joins TRBV2 to TRBJ1-5; D ambiguous. Between the trimmed V and J ends, which lost 4 bases and 3 bases, there was a span of 7 bases. The germline V gene has CDR1 SNHLY and CDR2 FYNNEI. CDR3 length: 13 amino acids.

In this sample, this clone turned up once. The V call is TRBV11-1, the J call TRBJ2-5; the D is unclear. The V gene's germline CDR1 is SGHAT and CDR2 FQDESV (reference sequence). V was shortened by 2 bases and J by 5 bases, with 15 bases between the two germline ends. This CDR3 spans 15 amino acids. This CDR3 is CASSLNVEAWETQYF. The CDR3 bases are TGTGCCAGCAGCTTAAATGTGGAAGCGTGGGAGACCCAGTACTTC.

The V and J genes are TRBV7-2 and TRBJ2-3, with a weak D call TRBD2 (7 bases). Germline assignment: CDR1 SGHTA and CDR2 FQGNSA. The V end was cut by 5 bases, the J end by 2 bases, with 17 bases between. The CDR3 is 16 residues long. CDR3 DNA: TGTGCCAGCAGCCAAGGGGGGGGACTTTTCACAGATACGCAGTATTTT. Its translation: CASSQGGGLFTDTQYF.

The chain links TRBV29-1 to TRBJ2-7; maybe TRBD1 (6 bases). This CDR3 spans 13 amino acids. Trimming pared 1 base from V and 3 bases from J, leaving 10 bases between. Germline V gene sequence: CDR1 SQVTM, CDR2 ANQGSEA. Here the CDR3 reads CSVEGGPGYEQYF. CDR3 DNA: TGCAGCGTTGAAGGGGGGCCGGGCTACGAGCAGTACTTC.

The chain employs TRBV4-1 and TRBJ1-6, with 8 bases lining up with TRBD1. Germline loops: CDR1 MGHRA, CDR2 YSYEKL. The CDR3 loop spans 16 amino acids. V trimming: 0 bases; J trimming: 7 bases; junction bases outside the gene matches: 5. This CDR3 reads CASSQDPRGRNSPLHF. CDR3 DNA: TGCGCCAGCAGCCAAGACCCCAGGGGGCGGAATTCACCCCTCCACTTT.

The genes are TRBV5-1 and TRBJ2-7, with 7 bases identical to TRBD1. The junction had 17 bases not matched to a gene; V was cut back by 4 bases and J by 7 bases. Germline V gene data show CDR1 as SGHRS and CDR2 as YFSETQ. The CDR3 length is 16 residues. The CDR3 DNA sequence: TGCGCCAGCAGCCCCTCCTGGTCGACAGGGTCAGGAGAGCAGTACTTC. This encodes CASSPSWSTGSGEQYF.

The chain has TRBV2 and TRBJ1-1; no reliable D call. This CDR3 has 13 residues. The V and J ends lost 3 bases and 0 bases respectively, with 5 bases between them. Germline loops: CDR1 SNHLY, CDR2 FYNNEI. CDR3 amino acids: CASSDNMNTEAFF. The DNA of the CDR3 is TGTGCCAGCAGTGACAACATGAACACTGAAGCTTTCTTT.

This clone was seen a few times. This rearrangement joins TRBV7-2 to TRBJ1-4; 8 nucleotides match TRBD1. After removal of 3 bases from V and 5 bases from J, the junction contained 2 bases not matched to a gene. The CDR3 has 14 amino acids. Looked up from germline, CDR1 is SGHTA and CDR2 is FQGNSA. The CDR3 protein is CASSLNRGNEKLFF. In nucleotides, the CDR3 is TGTGCCAGCAGCTTGAACAGGGGGAATGAAAAACTGTTTTTT.

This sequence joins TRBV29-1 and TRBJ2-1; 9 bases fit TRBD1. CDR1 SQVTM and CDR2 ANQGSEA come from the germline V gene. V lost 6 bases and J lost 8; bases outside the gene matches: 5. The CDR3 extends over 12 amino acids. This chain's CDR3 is CSVSDRGDEQFF. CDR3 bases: TGCAGCGTCTCGGACAGGGGCGATGAGCAGTTCTTC.

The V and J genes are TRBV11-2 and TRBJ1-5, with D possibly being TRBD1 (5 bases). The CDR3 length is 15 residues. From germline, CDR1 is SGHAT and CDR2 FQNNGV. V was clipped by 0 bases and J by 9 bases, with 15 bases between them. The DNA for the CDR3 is TGTGCCAGCAGCTTAGAATCAGGGCCCCACTGGCCCCAGCATTTT. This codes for CASSLESGPHWPQHF.

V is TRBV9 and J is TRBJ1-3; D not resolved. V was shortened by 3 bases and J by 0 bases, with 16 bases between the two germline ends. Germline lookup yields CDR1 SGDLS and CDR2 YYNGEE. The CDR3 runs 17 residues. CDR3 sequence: CASSGPPGRISGNTIYF. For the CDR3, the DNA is TGTGCCAGCAGCGGCCCCCCGGGAAGAATCTCTGGAAACACCATATATTTT. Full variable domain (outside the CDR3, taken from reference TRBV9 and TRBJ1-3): DSGVTQTPKHLITATGQRVTLRCSPRSGDLSVYWYQQSLDQGLQFLIQYYNGEERAKGNILERFSAQQFPDLHSELNLSSLELGDSALYFCASSGPPGRISGNTIYFGEGSWLTVV.

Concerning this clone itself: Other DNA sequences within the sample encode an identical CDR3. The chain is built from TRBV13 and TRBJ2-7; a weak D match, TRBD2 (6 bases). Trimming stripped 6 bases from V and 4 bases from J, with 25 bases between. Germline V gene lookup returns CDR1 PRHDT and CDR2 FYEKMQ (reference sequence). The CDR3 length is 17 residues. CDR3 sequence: CASRPARLGGAGYEQYF. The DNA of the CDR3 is TGTGCCAGCAGGCCCGCCCGCCTAGGAGGGGCAGGTTACGAGCAGTACTTC.

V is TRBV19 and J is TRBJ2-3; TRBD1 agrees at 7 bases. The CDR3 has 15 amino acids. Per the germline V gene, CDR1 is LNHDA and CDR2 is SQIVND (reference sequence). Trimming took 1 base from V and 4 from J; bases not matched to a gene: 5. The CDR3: CASSIVAGGSDTQYF. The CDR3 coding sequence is TGTGCCAGTAGTATAGTTGCAGGGGGATCAGATACGCAGTATTTT.

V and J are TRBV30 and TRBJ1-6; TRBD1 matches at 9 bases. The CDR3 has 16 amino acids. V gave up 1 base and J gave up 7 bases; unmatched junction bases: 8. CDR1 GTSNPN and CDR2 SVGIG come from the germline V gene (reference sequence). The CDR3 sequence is CAWSGQGGQGNSPLHF. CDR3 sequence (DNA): TGTGCCTGGAGTGGCCAGGGGGGACAGGGCAATTCACCCCTCCACTTT.

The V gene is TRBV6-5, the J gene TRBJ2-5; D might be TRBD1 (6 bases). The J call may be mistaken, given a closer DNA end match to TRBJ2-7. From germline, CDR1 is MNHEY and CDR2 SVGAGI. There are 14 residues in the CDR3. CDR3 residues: CASSRSTGSYEQYF. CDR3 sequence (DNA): TGTGCCAGCAGCCGCTCCACAGGGAGCTACGAGCAGTACTTC.

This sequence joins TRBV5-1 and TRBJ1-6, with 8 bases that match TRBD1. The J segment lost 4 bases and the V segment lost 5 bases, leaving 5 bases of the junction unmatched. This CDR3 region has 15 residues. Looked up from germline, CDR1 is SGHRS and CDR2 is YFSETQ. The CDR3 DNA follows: TGCGCCAGCAGACCCTGGACAGGGTATAATTCACCCCTCCACTTT. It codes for CASRPWTGYNSPLHF. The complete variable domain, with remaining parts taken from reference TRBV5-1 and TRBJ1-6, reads KAGVTQTPRYLIKTRGQQVTLSCSPISGHRSVSWYQQTPGQGLQFLFEYFSETQRNKGNFPGRFSGRQFSNSRSEMNVSTLELGDSALYLCASRPWTGYNSPLHFGNGTRLTVT.

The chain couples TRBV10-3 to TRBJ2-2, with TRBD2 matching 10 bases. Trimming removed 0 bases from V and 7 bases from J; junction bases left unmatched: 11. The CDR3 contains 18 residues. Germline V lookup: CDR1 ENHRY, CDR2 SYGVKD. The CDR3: CAISESLSSGGRDGELFF. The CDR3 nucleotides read TGTGCCATCAGTGAGTCCCTGAGTAGCGGGGGGAGAGACGGGGAGCTGTTTTTT.